This is a list of T cell receptor beta chains from one sample in a study of OX40 agonist ivuxolimab in advanced cancers. Repertoires were generated with immunoSEQ multiplex PCR, while TCRdb's copy carries only in-frame clones and drops some. The data contain approximately 18,000 clones, approximately 83% of them singletons. The sample was CD4+ or CD8+ T cells sorted from blood, taken in a trial of the OX40 agonist ivuxolimab. The origin of the receptors is an adult with an advanced solid tumor such as melanoma, head and neck, liver or kidney cancer. Both conserved end residues are part of each CDR3. Each record gives: CDR3 protein, CDR3 DNA, clone size, V gene, J gene, D gene. D genes are given only for firm matches. Clone size is stated in some rows and not others, as once, few, many or a class when expanded.

CDR3aa: CASSPLSGELFF
CDR3nt: TGCGCCAGCAGCCCTTTGAGCGGGGAGCTGTTTTTT
abundance: -
v_gene: TRBV4-1
j_gene: TRBJ2-2
d_gene: -

CDR3aa: CASSYGTGYEQYF
CDR3nt: TGTGCCAGCAGCTATGGGACAGGCTACGAGCAGTACTTC
abundance: -
v_gene: TRBV5-6
j_gene: TRBJ2-7
d_gene: TRBD1

CDR3aa: CASSRIQVSGNTIYF
CDR3nt: TGTGCCAGCAGTCGAATTCAGGTCTCTGGAAACACCATATATTTT
abundance: -
v_gene: TRBV28
j_gene: TRBJ1-3
d_gene: -

CDR3aa: CASSTADGLANYGYTF
CDR3nt: TGTGCCAGCAGCACAGCGGACGGCTTAGCTAACTATGGCTACACCTTC
abundance: -
v_gene: TRBV5-5
j_gene: TRBJ1-2
d_gene: -

CDR3aa: CSVEVAGVTSYGYTF
CDR3nt: TGCAGCGTTGAAGTCGCAGGGGTGACTAGCTATGGCTACACCTTC
abundance: -
v_gene: TRBV29-1
j_gene: TRBJ1-2
d_gene: -

CDR3aa: CASSLTVGTGFYEQYF
CDR3nt: TGTGCCAGCAGCTTAACCGTCGGGACAGGGTTCTACGAGCAGTACTTC
abundance: -
v_gene: TRBV7-3
j_gene: TRBJ2-7
d_gene: TRBD1

CDR3aa: CASSLARGRDSPLHF
CDR3nt: TGTGCCAGCAGCTTAGCCCGGGGGAGAGATTCACCCCTCCACTTT
abundance: -
v_gene: TRBV7-6
j_gene: TRBJ1-6
d_gene: -

CDR3aa: CASSESGVLGYTF
CDR3nt: TGTGCCAGCAGTGAAAGTGGGGTTCTTGGCTACACCTTC
abundance: once
v_gene: TRBV2
j_gene: TRBJ1-2
d_gene: -

CDR3aa: CASSYWGTSEIGELFF
CDR3nt: TGTGCCAGCAGTTACTGGGGGACTAGCGAAATCGGGGAGCTGTTTTTT
abundance: -
v_gene: TRBV6-5
j_gene: TRBJ2-2
d_gene: TRBD2

CDR3aa: CASSLGRENTIYF
CDR3nt: TGCGCCAGCAGCTTGGGCCGTGAGAACACCATATATTTT
abundance: once
v_gene: TRBV5-1
j_gene: TRBJ1-3
d_gene: -

CDR3aa: CASSLGGTQYF
CDR3nt: TGTGCCAGCAGCTTAGGGGGTACGCAGTATTTT
abundance: -
v_gene: TRBV11-2
j_gene: TRBJ2-3
d_gene: -

CDR3aa: CASSETASTGELFF
CDR3nt: TGTGCCAGCAGCGAGACAGCGAGCACCGGGGAGCTGTTTTTT
abundance: -
v_gene: TRBV9
j_gene: TRBJ2-2
d_gene: -

CDR3aa: CASSMGLSFSTDTQYF
CDR3nt: TGTGCCAGTAGTATGGGACTCTCTTTCAGCACAGATACGCAGTATTTT
abundance: -
v_gene: TRBV19
j_gene: TRBJ2-3
d_gene: -

CDR3aa: CASSNRETTYEQYF
CDR3nt: TGTGCCAGCAGCAACAGGGAAACCACCTACGAGCAGTACTTC
abundance: once
v_gene: TRBV5-4
j_gene: TRBJ2-7
d_gene: -